The next 20 T cell receptor beta chains were all read from a single sample in a study of PD-L1 blockade in urothelial cancer. The repertoire was sequenced with immunoSEQ multiplex PCR; TCRdb's copy has only in-frame clones and lacks some. Of 50,000 or so clones in the sample, under 90% were seen once. Material: PBMCs, obtained around atezolizumab (anti-PD-L1) treatment. These receptors were taken from a man aged 35-49 years with urothelial cancer.

This clone was observed a few times. The CDR3 sequence is CASSGPFNQETQYF. DNA of the CDR3: TGTGCCAGTAGTGGCCCCTTTAACCAAGAGACCCAGTACTTC. V gene TRBV19 combines with J gene TRBJ2-5, with unresolved D. CDR1 is LNHDA, CDR2 SQIVND, per germline (reference sequence). Deletions cut 5 bases from V and 0 bases from J, with 10 bases between. The CDR3 has 14 residues. Full variable domain (remainder filled in from reference TRBV19 and TRBJ2-5): DGGITQSPKYLFRKEGQNVTLSCEQNLNHDAMYWYRQDPGQGLRLIYYSQIVNDFQKGDIAEGYSVSREKKESFPLTVTSAQKNPTAFYLCASSGPFNQETQYFGPGTRLLVL.

This chain connects TRBV28 to TRBJ2-1, with 8 bases aligning to TRBD1. CDR3 length equals 14 residues. Trimming took 2 bases from V and 8 from J; bases not matched to a gene: 5. Germline CDR1 and CDR2: MDHEN and SYDVKM. The CDR3 here is CASSLAQGVDEQFF. CDR3 DNA: TGTGCCAGCAGTTTAGCACAGGGGGTAGATGAGCAGTTCTTC.

This clone has just one count. CDR3 nucleotide sequence: TGTGCCAGCAGTGACGGGACAGGGGGCTCTGGGGCCAACGTCCTGACTTTC. As protein: CASSDGTGGSGANVLTF. The chain links TRBV6-4 to TRBJ2-6; 11 bases are shared with TRBD1. The junction had 0 bases not matched to a gene; V was cut back by 2 bases and J by 0 bases. CDR1 is MRHNA and CDR2 is SNTAGT in the germline V gene. This CDR3 comprises 17 residues.

The chain employs TRBV5-4 and TRBJ1-1; no firm D call. CDR1 and CDR2 from the germline V gene are SGHNT and YYREEE (reference sequence). This CDR3 spans 12 amino acids. The V end lost 3 bases, the J end lost 4 bases, and 7 bases lay between the germline ends. The CDR3 region has the DNA TGTGCCAGCAGCTGGTGGAGCACTGAAGCTTTCTTT. It translates to CASSWWSTEAFF.

The sample holds one count of this clone. The gene calls are TRBV9 and TRBJ2-3; TRBD1 aligns across 8 bases. Losses at the gene ends were 1 base for V and 0 bases for J; bases not matched to a gene: 1. Germline values: CDR1 SGDLS, CDR2 YYNGEE. The CDR3 loop spans 15 amino acids. As DNA, the CDR3 is TGTGCCAGCAGCGTAAGGACAGGGAGCACAGATACGCAGTATTTT. Its protein product is CASSVRTGSTDTQYF. Looking up the rest from reference TRBV9 and TRBJ2-3 gives the full variable domain: DSGVTQTPKHLITATGQRVTLRCSPRSGDLSVYWYQQSLDQGLQFLIQYYNGEERAKGNILERFSAQQFPDLHSELNLSSLELGDSALYFCASSVRTGSTDTQYFGPGTRLTVL.

The chain carries TRBV7-9 and TRBJ2-2; tentatively, D is TRBD1 (6 bases). V was clipped by 5 bases and J by 6 bases, with 16 bases between them. The CDR3 has 15 amino acids. From germline, CDR1 is SEHNR and CDR2 FQNEAQ (reference sequence). The CDR3: CASSQGLGAAGELFF. For the CDR3, the DNA is TGTGCCAGCAGCCAGGGGCTAGGGGCGGCCGGGGAGCTGTTTTTT.

This rearrangement joins TRBV5-8 to TRBJ2-3; no clear D gene. The CDR3 is made up of 15 amino acids. CDR1 and CDR2 from the germline V gene are SGHTS and YDEGEE. V was cut by 1 base and J by 2 bases, with 11 bases left in between. This chain's CDR3 is CASSLYGGYTDTQYF. CDR3 bases: TGTGCCAGCAGCTTGTACGGTGGTTACACAGATACGCAGTATTTT. The whole variable domain, remainder taken from reference TRBV5-8 and TRBJ2-3, is EAGVTQSPTHLIKTRGQQATLRCSPISGHTSVYWYQQALGLGLQFLLWYDEGEERNRGNFPPRFSGRQFPNYSSELNVNALELEDSALYLCASSLYGGYTDTQYFGPGTRLTVL.

The chain links TRBV18 to TRBJ2-5, with 9 positions matching TRBD2. With 4 bases clipped from V and 1 base from J, the junction kept 4 bases outside the gene matches. Germline V gene data show CDR1 as KGHSH and CDR2 as LQKENI. There are 15 residues in the CDR3. The CDR3 nucleotides are TGTGCCAGCTCACTAGCGGGGGATTTCCAAGAGACCCAGTACTTC. Amino acid sequence: CASSLAGDFQETQYF.

V and J are TRBV30 and TRBJ2-7; the match to TRBD2 covers 11 bases. The junction had 5 bases not matched to a gene; V was cut back by 5 bases and J by 2 bases. This CDR3 contains 14 residues. From germline, CDR1 is GTSNPN and CDR2 SVGIG (reference sequence). The CDR3, as DNA: TGTGCCTGGGGAACTAGCGGGGGACCCTACGAGCAGTACTTC. Protein: CAWGTSGGPYEQYF.

This chain joins TRBV5-6 and TRBJ2-3; D unclear. Germline-derived CDR1 and CDR2 are SGHDT and YYEEEE. CDR3 length equals 14 residues. V lost 6 bases to trimming and J lost 0 bases, with 11 bases between them. DNA of the CDR3: TGTGCCAGCACCCACCGGCGGAGCACAGATACGCAGTATTTT. The encoded protein is CASTHRRSTDTQYF.

This sequence joins TRBV10-1 and TRBJ2-5; 8 bases fit TRBD2. CDR3 length equals 14 residues. Trimming took 4 bases from V and 5 from J; bases not matched to a gene: 6. The germline V gene has CDR1 WNHNN and CDR2 SYGVQD (reference sequence). In DNA form, the CDR3 reads TGCGCCAGCAGTGCTAGCGGGCGGCGGGAGACCCAGTACTTC. Translating gives CASSASGRRETQYF.

This clone was counted a single time. The chain uses TRBV28 and TRBJ1-3; the D is unclear. The CDR3 is 14 residues long. The germline V gene encodes CDR1 MDHEN and CDR2 SYDVKM. Trimming left V 2 bases short and J 8 bases short, with 13 bases between. The DNA for the CDR3 is TGTGCCAGCAGTTTAATCCCCCGCGGGGACACCATATATTTT. Amino acids: CASSLIPRGDTIYF.

The J gene is TRBJ1-4, the V gene TRBV29-1, with 9 bases that match TRBD1. Trimming took 3 bases from V and 10 from J; bases not matched to a gene: 3. Per the germline V gene, CDR1 is SQVTM and CDR2 is ANQGSEA. CDR3 length: 12 residues. Here the CDR3 reads CSVEGQGGKLFF. CDR3 coding DNA: TGCAGCGTTGAGGGACAGGGAGGAAAACTGTTTTTT. Full variable domain (rest looked up from reference TRBV29-1 and TRBJ1-4): SAVISQKPSRDICQRGTSLTIQCQVDSQVTMMFWYRQQPGQSLTLIATANQGSEATYESGFVIDKFPISRPNLTFSTLTVSNMSPEDSSIYLCSVEGQGGKLFFGSGTQLSVL.

The CDR3 region is CASIRLSGNQPQHF. CDR3 DNA sequence: TGTGCCAGCATCAGGTTGTCGGGCAATCAGCCCCAGCATTTT. The chain has TRBV5-8 and TRBJ1-5; D is undetermined. Germline CDR1 SGHTS, CDR2 YDEGEE. Trimming shortened V by 6 bases and J by 2 bases, and 12 bases separated the two germline ends. There are 14 residues in the CDR3.

CDR3: CASSLAPGVDIQYF. CDR3 DNA sequence: TGCGCCAGCAGCTTGGCCCCAGGGGTAGACATTCAGTACTTC. The chain couples TRBV5-1 to TRBJ2-4, with D possibly being TRBD1 (6 bases). Looked up from germline, CDR1 is SGHRS and CDR2 is YFSETQ. V lost 0 bases to trimming and J lost 8 bases, with 12 bases between them. The CDR3 spans 14 residues.

The V and J genes are TRBV6-6 and TRBJ2-1; perhaps TRBD2 as D (7 bases). Germline loops: CDR1 MNHNY, CDR2 SVGAGI (reference sequence). The CDR3 totals 13 residues. CDR3 protein: CASVLGGGNEQFF. The CDR3 DNA reads as TGTGCTTCAGTACTAGGGGGGGGAAATGAGCAGTTCTTC.

The chain recombines TRBV5-1 with TRBJ2-3, with TRBD2 matching over 14 bases. Trimming at V came to 3 bases and at J to 3 bases, leaving 6 bases not matched to a gene. The CDR3 is 17 residues long. CDR1 and CDR2 from the germline V gene are SGHRS and YFSETQ. CDR3 in amino acids: CASSSGLAGVGTDTQYF. The CDR3 coding sequence is TGCGCCAGCAGCTCGGGACTAGCGGGAGTCGGTACAGATACGCAGTATTTT.

The chain is built from TRBV11-2 and TRBJ2-1; tentative D call: TRBD1 (6 bases). The V gene's germline CDR1 is SGHAT and CDR2 FQNNGV. V was shortened by 5 bases and J by 0 bases, with 14 bases between the two germline ends. The CDR3 loop spans 16 amino acids. CDR3 in amino acids: CASSQTGVSSYNEQFF. For the CDR3, the DNA is TGTGCCAGCAGCCAGACAGGCGTAAGCTCCTACAATGAGCAGTTCTTC.

V and J are TRBV6-1 and TRBJ2-2; a possible D gene is TRBD1 (5 bases). Trimming removed 6 bases from V and 4 bases from J, with 12 bases in between. The CDR3 length is 14 residues. CDR1 is MNHNS and CDR2 is SASEGT in the germline V gene. The CDR3 loop is CASRTPQGTGELFF. Here the CDR3 DNA reads TGTGCCAGCAGGACCCCTCAGGGCACCGGGGAGCTGTTTTTT.

The J gene is TRBJ2-7, the V gene TRBV14; perhaps TRBD2 as D (5 bases). This CDR3 is built from 15 residues. Trimming took off 6 bases at V and 3 bases at J, with 18 bases between the two ends. In germline, CDR1 is SGHDN, CDR2 FVKESK. The CDR3 sequence: CASSIGISSIYEQYF. CDR3 sequence (DNA): TGTGCCAGCAGTATCGGGATAAGTTCTATCTACGAGCAGTACTTC.